This TCR beta chain is drawn from a study of blood T cell repertoires in COVID-19. Background on the study: COVID-19 samples, acute and convalescent, were from the United States, Italy and Spain. Sources were T cells, B-cell-depleted T cells, or PBMCs; the material itself was cDNA or gDNA.

Original handling: Cell counts per sample came from amplifying reference gene primers. The protocol was immunoSEQ multiplex PCR, while the TCRdb copy is restricted to in-frame clones and leaves out a portion. V and J calls and clone size are copied from that table; D and trimming were computed from the DNA. The sample contains under 100,000 clones, 82% of which appear only once. This clone was counted only a few times. Trimming cost V 0 bases and J 5 bases; bases outside gene matches: 6. Germline V gene lookup returns CDR1 SGHNT and CDR2 YYREEE (reference sequence). The CDR3 is 15 residues long. The chain combines TRBV5-4 with TRBJ2-7; TRBD2 matches 9 bases. The clonotype originates from a man between 60 and 75 years old with acute or convalescent COVID-19. Sequencing was carried out using peripheral blood. CDR3 amino acids: CASSLAAGGPHEQYF. The CDR3 DNA sequence: TGTGCCAGCAGCTTGGCGGCGGGAGGGCCCCACGAGCAGTACTTC.